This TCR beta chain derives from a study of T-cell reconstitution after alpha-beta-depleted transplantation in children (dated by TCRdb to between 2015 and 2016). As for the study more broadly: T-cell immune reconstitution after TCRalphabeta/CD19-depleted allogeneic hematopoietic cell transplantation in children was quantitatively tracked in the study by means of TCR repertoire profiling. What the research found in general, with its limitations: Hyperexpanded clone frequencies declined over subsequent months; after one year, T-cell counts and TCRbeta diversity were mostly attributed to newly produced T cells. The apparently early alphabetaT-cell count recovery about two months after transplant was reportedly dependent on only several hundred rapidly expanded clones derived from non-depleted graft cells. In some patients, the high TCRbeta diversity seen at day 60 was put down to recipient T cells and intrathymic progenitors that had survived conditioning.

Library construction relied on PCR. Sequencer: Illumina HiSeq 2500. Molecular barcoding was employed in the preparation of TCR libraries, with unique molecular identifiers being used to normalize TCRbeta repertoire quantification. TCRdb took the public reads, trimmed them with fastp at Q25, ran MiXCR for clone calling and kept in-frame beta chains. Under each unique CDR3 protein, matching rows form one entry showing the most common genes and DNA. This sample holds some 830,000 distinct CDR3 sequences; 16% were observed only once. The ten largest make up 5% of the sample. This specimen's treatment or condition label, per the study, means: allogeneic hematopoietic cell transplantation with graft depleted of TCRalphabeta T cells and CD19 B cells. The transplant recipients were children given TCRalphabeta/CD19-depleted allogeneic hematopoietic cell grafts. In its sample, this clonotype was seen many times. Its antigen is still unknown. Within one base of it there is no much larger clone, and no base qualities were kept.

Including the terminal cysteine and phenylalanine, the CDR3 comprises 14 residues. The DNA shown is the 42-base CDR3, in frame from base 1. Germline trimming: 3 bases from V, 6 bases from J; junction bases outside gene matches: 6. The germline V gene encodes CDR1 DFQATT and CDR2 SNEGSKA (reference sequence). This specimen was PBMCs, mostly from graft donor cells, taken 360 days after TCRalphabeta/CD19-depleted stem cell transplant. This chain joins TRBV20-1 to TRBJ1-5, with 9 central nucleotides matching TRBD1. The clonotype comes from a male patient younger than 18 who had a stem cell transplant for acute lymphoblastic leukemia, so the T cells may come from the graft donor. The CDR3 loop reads CSASPTGGGQPQHF. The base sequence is TGCAGTGCTAGCCCCACAGGGGGCGGTCAGCCCCAGCATTTT.